The sequence of this T cell receptor (beta chain) was determined in a study of blood T cell repertoires in COVID-19. Sequenced by immunoSEQ multiplex PCR; TCRdb stores in-frame clones only, minus some. The sample lists more than 150,000 clones, about 87% occurring once. The length of the CDR3 is 14 residues. The ends were cut back, 3 bases at V and 2 bases at J, with 11 bases in the middle. The germline CDR1 and CDR2 sequences are MNHNS and SASEGT. The rearrangement uses TRBV6-1 and TRBJ2-7; D may be TRBD2 (7 bases). The receptor's source is a young woman who had recovered from COVID-19. The sample taken for sequencing was peripheral blood. This CDR3 reads CASSEAGATYEQYF. Written as DNA, the CDR3 is TGTGCCAGCAGTGAGGCGGGGGCAACCTACGAGCAGTACTTC.